This T cell receptor beta chain was recorded in a study of T cell repertoires in cytomegalovirus infection. Study information: Through public TCR beta signatures, both CMV infection and matching HLA type were indicated.

CDR1 is SGHDT and CDR2 is YYEEEE in the germline V gene. The CDR3 covers 16 residues. The V gene lost 3 bases and the J gene lost 0 bases, with 15 bases spanning the gap. TCRdb processed the reads anew with MiXCR; each CDR3 protein has one entry. The sample yields around 440,000 distinct CDR3 sequences, roughly 10% seen once. This clonotype was seen ten or more times. The target antigen is unknown. Regarding the study as a whole: Cumulative frequency of public TCR beta families picked out carriers of CMV plus the relevant HLA. Clonotypes of TCR beta that were HLA-C-restricted and CMV-specific dominated the ex vivo response.

The V call is TRBV5-6, the J call TRBJ1-1, with no clear D. The sequenced material came from PBMCs. The sequence came from a human donor in good health (CMV status not recorded). Some clones in this sample may be carry-over from other donors' samples. The CDR3 sequence is CASSSDMGLLNTEAFF. The DNA of the CDR3 is TGTGCCAGCAGCTCAGACATGGGCCTCTTGAACACTGAAGCTTTCTTT.